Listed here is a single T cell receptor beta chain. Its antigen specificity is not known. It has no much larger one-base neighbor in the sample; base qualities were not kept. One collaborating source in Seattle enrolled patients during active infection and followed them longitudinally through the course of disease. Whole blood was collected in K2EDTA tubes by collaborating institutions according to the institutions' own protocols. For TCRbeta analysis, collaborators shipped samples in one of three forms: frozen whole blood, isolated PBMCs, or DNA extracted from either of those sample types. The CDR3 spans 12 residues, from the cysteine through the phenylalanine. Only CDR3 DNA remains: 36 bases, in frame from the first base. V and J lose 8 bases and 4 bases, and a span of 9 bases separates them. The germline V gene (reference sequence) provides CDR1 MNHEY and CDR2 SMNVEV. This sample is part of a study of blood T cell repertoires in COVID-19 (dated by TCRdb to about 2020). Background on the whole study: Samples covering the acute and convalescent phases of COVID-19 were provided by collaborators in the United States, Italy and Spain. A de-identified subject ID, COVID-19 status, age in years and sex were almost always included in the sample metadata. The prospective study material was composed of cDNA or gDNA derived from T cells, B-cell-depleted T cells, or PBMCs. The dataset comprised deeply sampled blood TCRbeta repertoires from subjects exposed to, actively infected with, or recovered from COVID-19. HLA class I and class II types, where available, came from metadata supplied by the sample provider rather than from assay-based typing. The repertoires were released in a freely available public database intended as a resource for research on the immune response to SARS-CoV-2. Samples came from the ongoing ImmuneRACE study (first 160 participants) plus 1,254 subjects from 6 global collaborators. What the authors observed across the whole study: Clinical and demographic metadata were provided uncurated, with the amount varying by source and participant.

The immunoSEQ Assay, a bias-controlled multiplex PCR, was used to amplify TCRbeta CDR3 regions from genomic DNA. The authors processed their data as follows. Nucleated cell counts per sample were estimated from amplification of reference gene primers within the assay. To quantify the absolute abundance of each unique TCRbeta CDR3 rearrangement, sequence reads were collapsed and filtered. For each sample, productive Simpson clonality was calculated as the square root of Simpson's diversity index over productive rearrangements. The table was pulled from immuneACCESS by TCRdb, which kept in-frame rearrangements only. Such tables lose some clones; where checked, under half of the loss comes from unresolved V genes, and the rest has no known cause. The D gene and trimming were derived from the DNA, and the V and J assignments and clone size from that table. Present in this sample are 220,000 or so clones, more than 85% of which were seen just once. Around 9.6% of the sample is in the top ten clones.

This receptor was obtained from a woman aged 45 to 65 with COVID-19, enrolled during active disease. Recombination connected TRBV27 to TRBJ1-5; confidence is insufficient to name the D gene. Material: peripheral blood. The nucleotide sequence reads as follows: TGTGCCAGCCGAGGGTTAAATCAGCCCCAGCATTTT. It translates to CASRGLNQPQHF.